This T cell receptor (beta chain) was sequenced during a study of OX40 agonist ivuxolimab in advanced cancers. Concerning this clone itself: The antigen is not known.

The repertoire was sequenced with immunoSEQ multiplex PCR; TCRdb's copy has only in-frame clones and lacks some. Among about 100,000 clones, around 90% were seen once, and the ten largest hold around 0.85%. Findings and caveats of the study: CD8+ T cells showed, on average, more clonal expansion than CD4+ cells.

There are 12 residues in the CDR3. Germline lookup yields CDR1 SNHLY and CDR2 FYNNEI. The V end lost 5 bases, the J end lost 3 bases, and 8 bases lay between the germline ends. J is TRBJ2-7 and V is TRBV2; weak D call: TRBD1 (6 bases). The sequence derives from an adult with an advanced solid tumor such as melanoma, head and neck, liver or kidney cancer. The source material was CD4+ or CD8+ T cells sorted from blood, sampled in a trial of the OX40 agonist ivuxolimab. CDR3 sequence reads: CASSSGVYEQYF. CDR3 DNA: TGTGCCAGCAGTTCAGGGGTCTACGAGCAGTACTTC.